These 19 T cell receptor beta chains share one sample of origin, sequenced in a study of blood T cell repertoires in COVID-19. The repertoire was sequenced with immunoSEQ multiplex PCR; TCRdb's copy has only in-frame clones and lacks some. The sample carries some 80,000 clones, around 87% recorded once. The material sequenced was peripheral blood. Receptor source: an elderly man with active or convalescent COVID-19.

This clone was found once. The V call is TRBV5-1, the J call TRBJ1-3, with a possible D match to TRBD1 (6 bases). Trimming removed 0 bases from V and 0 bases from J, with 7 bases in between. The length of the CDR3 is 15 residues. Looked up from germline, CDR1 is SGHRS and CDR2 is YFSETQ. Written as DNA, the CDR3 is TGCGCCAGCAGCTTGGTACAGGGCTCTGGAAACACCATATATTTT. Residues: CASSLVQGSGNTIYF.

The rearrangement joins TRBV6-1 to TRBJ2-7; 10 nucleotides match TRBD2. The V gene end was trimmed by 2 bases and the J gene end by 3 bases; junction bases not matched to a gene: 4. Germline CDR1 MNHNS, CDR2 SASEGT. CDR3 length equals 15 residues. Here the CDR3 reads CASSEQRLAGYEQYV. The DNA for the CDR3 is TGTGCCAGCAGTGAACAGAGACTAGCGGGCTACGAGCAGTACGTC.

The chain carries TRBV19 and TRBJ2-3, with 7 bases that match TRBD2. The V and J ends lost 1 base and 6 bases, in that order; junction bases with no gene match: 4. This CDR3 spans 14 amino acids. Germline V lookup: CDR1 LNHDA, CDR2 SQIVND (reference sequence). The CDR3 nucleotides are TGTGCCAGTAGTATAGGGGAGGGGATGGATACGCAGTATTTT. Its protein product is CASSIGEGMDTQYF.

The chain employs TRBV11-2 and TRBJ1-2; no definite D call. V was trimmed by 7 bases and J by 1 base, leaving 13 bases between them. The CDR3 is 14 residues long. Germline values: CDR1 SGHAT, CDR2 FQNNGV. This CDR3 reads CASTPQRDNYGYTF. Written as DNA, the CDR3 is TGTGCCAGCACGCCGCAGCGGGATAACTATGGCTACACCTTC.

This chain connects TRBV7-3 to TRBJ1-2; TRBD1 might be the D (5 bases). CDR1 is SGHTA and CDR2 is FQGTGA in the germline V gene. The CDR3 runs 17 residues. The V end lost 0 bases, the J end lost 0 bases, and 14 bases lay between the germline ends. The CDR3 nucleotides read TGTGCCAGCAGCTTAACAAGTCCGGCAGGGTCTAACTATGGCTACACCTTC. Its protein product is CASSLTSPAGSNYGYTF.

This clone was detected a few times. This sequence joins TRBV5-1 and TRBJ1-4, with TRBD1 as a possible D gene (6 bases). Trimming pared 0 bases from V and 7 bases from J, leaving 13 bases between. The germline V gene has CDR1 SGHRS and CDR2 YFSETQ. This CDR3 contains 15 residues. In nucleotides, the CDR3 is TGCGCCAGCAGCTTGGAGTCCCGAGGGGGTGAAAAACTGTTTTTT. This gives the protein CASSLESRGGEKLFF.

V is TRBV28 and J is TRBJ2-3; maybe TRBD1 (5 bases). The CDR3 length is 13 residues. V was pared by 5 bases and J by 0 bases, with 6 bases between. Germline lookup yields CDR1 MDHEN and CDR2 SYDVKM. CDR3 loop: CASSRQSTDTQYF. The DNA for the CDR3 is TGTGCCAGCAGTAGACAGAGCACAGATACGCAGTATTTT.

The J gene is TRBJ2-5, the V gene TRBV19; a weak D match, TRBD1 (5 bases). The CDR3 is 15 amino acids. V dropped 9 bases and J dropped 2 bases, with 19 bases sitting between them. From germline, CDR1 is LNHDA and CDR2 SQIVND (reference sequence). The chain's CDR3 is CASRPTPRVQETQYF. CDR3 coding DNA: TGTGCCAGCCGTCCCACCCCCAGGGTTCAAGAGACCCAGTACTTC.

The chain couples TRBV2 to TRBJ1-2; 8 nucleotides agree with TRBD1. V gave up 6 bases and J gave up 7 bases; unmatched junction bases: 13. Germline CDR1 is SNHLY and CDR2 is FYNNEI. The CDR3 spans 15 residues. The DNA of the CDR3 is TGTGCCAGCAGATCGGGTGGGGCAGGGGGCTTTGGCTACACCTTC. This encodes CASRSGGAGGFGYTF.

The rearrangement joins TRBV5-1 to TRBJ2-7; D unresolved. The V gene lost 0 bases and the J gene lost 3 bases, with 10 bases spanning the gap. Germline V CDR1 and CDR2: SGHRS, YFSETQ. This CDR3 has 14 residues. The CDR3 reads CASSLAPDIYEQYV. For the CDR3, the DNA is TGCGCCAGCAGCTTGGCCCCTGACATCTACGAGCAGTACGTC.

The chain links TRBV5-1 to TRBJ2-6; D not resolved. The CDR3 length is 16 residues. Trimming left V 7 bases short and J 4 bases short, with 18 bases between. The V gene's germline CDR1 is SGHRS and CDR2 YFSETQ. The CDR3 DNA sequence: TGCGCCAGCGGGCCCCCTCGGTCCTCAGGGGCCAACGTCCTGACTTTC. Amino acid sequence: CASGPPRSSGANVLTF.

The genes are TRBV19 and TRBJ2-5; TRBD1 might be the D (6 bases). Germline CDR1 LNHDA, CDR2 SQIVND (reference sequence). Trimming took off 6 bases at V and 2 bases at J, with 13 bases between the two ends. The CDR3 extends over 14 amino acids. In DNA form, the CDR3 reads TGTGCCAGTAGCACACAGGGTGGGCAAGAGACCCAGTACTTC. Translated, it gives CASSTQGGQETQYF.

The rearrangement uses TRBV11-2 and TRBJ2-1; no clear D gene. Germline V lookup: CDR1 SGHAT, CDR2 FQNNGV. V was clipped by 5 bases and J by 0 bases, with 17 bases between them. The CDR3 loop spans 17 amino acids. The CDR3 DNA reads TGTGCCAGCAGCCCCAAGTTGCGAATGAGCTCCTACAATGAGCAGTTCTTC. Residues: CASSPKLRMSSYNEQFF.

The chain couples TRBV16 to TRBJ2-7; D might be TRBD2 (5 bases). Germline assignment: CDR1 KGHSY and CDR2 FQNENV. This CDR3 is built from 13 residues. CDR3 sequence: CASSQSGSSEQYV. The DNA of the CDR3 is TGTGCCAGCAGCCAGTCGGGGTCCTCCGAGCAGTACGTC.

CDR3 sequence: CASSRKSKCHKVGNVLTF. The CDR3 DNA sequence: TGTGCCAGCAGCAGGAAGTCTAAGTGCCACAAAGTCGGGAACGTCCTGACTTTC. The V call is TRBV7-7, the J call TRBJ2-6; D gene ambiguous. V lost 5 bases to trimming and J lost 10 bases, with 27 bases between them. Germline CDR1 reads SSHAT; CDR2 reads FNYEAQ (reference sequence). The CDR3 is 18 residues long.

V gene TRBV10-3 combines with J gene TRBJ2-7; maybe TRBD2 (6 bases). CDR3 size: 14 residues. V lost 5 bases to trimming and J lost 2 bases, with 13 bases between them. Looked up from germline, CDR1 is ENHRY and CDR2 is SYGVKD. CDR3 bases: TGTGCCATCAGTATGTCCCCGGGGGCCTACGAGCAGTACGTC. Amino acid sequence: CAISMSPGAYEQYV.

This chain joins TRBV19 and TRBJ2-3; maybe TRBD2 (5 bases). V lost 5 bases, J lost 4 bases, and 10 bases lay in between. The V gene's germline CDR1 is LNHDA and CDR2 SQIVND (reference sequence). The CDR3 contains 13 residues. The DNA of the CDR3 is TGTGCCAGTAGTCGAGGACTCCCAGATACGCAGTATTTT. This encodes CASSRGLPDTQYF.

This clone has more than one count but fewer than ten. The chain uses TRBV6-6 and TRBJ1-5; no firm D call. Between the trimmed V and J ends, which lost 1 base and 0 bases, there was a span of 7 bases. The CDR3 extends over 15 amino acids. The germline CDR1 and CDR2 sequences are MNHNY and SVGAGI (reference sequence). CDR3 in DNA: TGTGCCAGCAGTTACTTAGGACTTAGCAATCAGCCCCAGCATTTT. Translating it yields CASSYLGLSNQPQHF.

The chain employs TRBV25-1 and TRBJ1-4; maybe TRBD1 (5 bases). CDR1 is MGHDK, CDR2 SYGVNS, per germline. The V end was cut by 7 bases, the J end by 11 bases, with 17 bases between. The CDR3 runs 13 residues. CDR3 sequence (DNA): TGTGCCAGCACCAACGGGGACGGAGGGAAACTGTTTTTT. Protein: CASTNGDGGKLFF.